A selection of T cell receptor beta chains follows, all from one sample in a study of post-analysis software for immune sequencing data. TCRdb ran MiXCR on the PCR reads and lists one entry per CDR3 protein. In the table there are hundreds of thousands of distinct CDR3 sequences, around 40% of which are singletons. The sequenced material came from blood. The receptors shown here come from a girl between 5 and 17 years old with multiple sclerosis. The CDR3 runs from the conserved cysteine through the conserved F or W. The D gene is left open where the match is weak. Where a row states a size, it is once, few, many or the class of an expanded clone; other rows omit it.

DNA: TGCAGTGCTAGCAGGGACTATAGCAATCAGCCCCAGCATTTT
CDR3: CSASRDYSNQPQHF
J: TRBJ1-5
length: 14
size: few
D: .
V: TRBV20-1

DNA: TGTGCCAGCTCACCTCCTGGACTAGCGGGAGGGAATGAGCAGTTCTTC
CDR3: CASSPPGLAGGNEQFF
J: TRBJ2-1
length: 16
size: .
D: TRBD2
V: TRBV18

DNA: TGTGCCAGCAGCTTTGCCTACCAAGAGACCCAGTACTTC
CDR3: CASSFAYQETQYF
J: TRBJ2-5
length: 13
size: .
D: .
V: TRBV7-9

DNA: TGTGCCAGCAGTGACCTCACTAGCGCGGACGAGCAGTACTTC
CDR3: CASSDLTSADEQYF
J: TRBJ2-7
length: 14
size: few
D: TRBD2
V: TRBV6-5

DNA: TGTGCCAGCAGCCCTTCCTACAAGTCCTCCTACAATGAGCAGTTCTTC
CDR3: CASSPSYKSSYNEQFF
J: TRBJ2-1
length: 16
size: .
D: .
V: TRBV4-2

DNA: TGCGCCAGCAGCCAGGGACAGAGGTCCTACGAGCAGTACTTC
CDR3: CASSQGQRSYEQYF
J: TRBJ2-7
length: 14
size: .
D: TRBD1
V: TRBV5-1

DNA: TGTGCCAGCAGTCGGACTAGCGGGGGAAATCCCTACGAGCAGTACTTC
CDR3: CASSRTSGGNPYEQYF
J: TRBJ2-7
length: 16
size: .
D: TRBD2
V: TRBV6-1

DNA: TGTGCCACCAGTGATGACAAAGGACTAGCGGGACTATACAATGAGCAGTTCTTC
CDR3: CATSDDKGLAGLYNEQFF
J: TRBJ2-1
length: 18
size: .
D: TRBD2
V: TRBV24-1

DNA: TGCGCCAGCAGCGAAGGCCTAGCGGTCACAGATACGCAGTATTTT
CDR3: CASSEGLAVTDTQYF
J: TRBJ2-3
length: 15
size: many
D: TRBD2
V: TRBV4-1

DNA: TGTGCCAGCAGTGATACAGGGAATTACAATGAGCAGTTCTTC
CDR3: CASSDTGNYNEQFF
J: TRBJ2-1
length: 14
size: .
D: .
V: TRBV6-1

DNA: TGTGCCAGCAGCTCCCAGGGTGAAGGTCGGGAAAAACTGTTTTTT
CDR3: CASSSQGEGREKLFF
J: TRBJ1-4
length: 15
size: .
D: .
V: TRBV7-9

DNA: TGCGCCAGCAGCTTGAGGCAGGGGGAGACCCAGTACTTC
CDR3: CASSLRQGETQYF
J: TRBJ2-5
length: 13
size: .
D: .
V: TRBV5-1

DNA: TGTGCCAGCACCACTACGACGGGGGGTGCCTACGAGCAGTACTTC
CDR3: CASTTTTGGAYEQYF
J: TRBJ2-7
length: 15
size: .
D: TRBD2
V: TRBV6-6

DNA: TGTGCCAGCAGCAAAGGGCCGATACCCTACGAGCAGTACTTC
CDR3: CASSKGPIPYEQYF
J: TRBJ2-7
length: 14
size: .
D: .
V: TRBV7-3

DNA: TGTGCCAGCAGCTTAAGGGGTGGACTATCCTACGAGCAGTACTTC
CDR3: CASSLRGGLSYEQYF
J: TRBJ2-7
length: 15
size: .
D: .
V: TRBV7-9

DNA: TGCGCCAGCAGCCAGACGGGGCCACCCCTCCACTTT
CDR3: CASSQTGPPLHF
J: TRBJ1-6
length: 12
size: .
D: .
V: TRBV5-1

DNA: TGTGCCAGCAGCTTAGGCCCGGGAGGTGGCTATGGCTACACCTTC
CDR3: CASSLGPGGGYGYTF
J: TRBJ1-2
length: 15
size: once
D: .
V: TRBV7-2

DNA: TGCGCCAGCAGCCCCTTGGAAGTAGGGTACGAGCAGTACTTC
CDR3: CASSPLEVGYEQYF
J: TRBJ2-7
length: 14
size: .
D: .
V: TRBV5-1

DNA: TGCAGTGCCCAAGGACACAGGGGAAATCGGGCCTACGAGCAGTACTTC
CDR3: CSAQGHRGNRAYEQYF
J: TRBJ2-7
length: 16
size: .
D: TRBD1
V: TRBV20-1

DNA: TGTGCCAGCAGTTCCGGGATATCGAAAGTCTACGAGCAGTACTTC
CDR3: CASSSGISKVYEQYF
J: TRBJ2-7
length: 15
size: few
D: .
V: TRBV27

DNA: TGTGCCAGCAGCCAGGGAGAAGCTAACTATGGCTACACCTTC
CDR3: CASSQGEANYGYTF
J: TRBJ1-2
length: 14
size: few
D: .
V: TRBV4-2

DNA: TGCGCCAGCAGCACGGCCGGGACTAGCTTCTACGAGCAGTACTTC
CDR3: CASSTAGTSFYEQYF
J: TRBJ2-7
length: 15
size: few
D: TRBD2
V: TRBV5-1

DNA: TGTGCCAGCACCAGAAGATTGCTAGCGGACTCCTACGAGCAGTACTTC
CDR3: CASTRRLLADSYEQYF
J: TRBJ2-7
length: 16
size: few
D: TRBD2
V: TRBV6-1

DNA: TGTGCCAGCAGCTTAGCGCGGGGGTTCGGCGAGCAGTACTTC
CDR3: CASSLARGFGEQYF
J: TRBJ2-7
length: 14
size: few
D: TRBD2
V: TRBV7-2

DNA: TGCAGTGTAGTCGGAAAAACCTACGAGCAGTACTTC
CDR3: CSVVGKTYEQYF
J: TRBJ2-7
length: 12
size: .
D: .
V: TRBV20-1

DNA: TGCGCCAGCCGCCGGGAGGTCAGCACAGATACGCAGTATTTT
CDR3: CASRREVSTDTQYF
J: TRBJ2-3
length: 14
size: few
D: TRBD2
V: TRBV5-1

DNA: TGTGCCAGCAGCAGCTTGGATTTCAGTCCACCCCTCCACTTT
CDR3: CASSSLDFSPPLHF
J: TRBJ1-6
length: 14
size: .
D: .
V: TRBV12-3/TRBV12-4

DNA: TGTGCCAGCACCAAAGTGTGGGGGGGCAGCGAGCAGTACTTC
CDR3: CASTKVWGGSEQYF
J: TRBJ2-7
length: 14
size: .
D: .
V: TRBV6-1

DNA: TGTGCCAGCAGCTTAGAAAGGAGCTCCTACAATGAGCAGTTCTTC
CDR3: CASSLERSSYNEQFF
J: TRBJ2-1
length: 15
size: few
D: .
V: TRBV7-9

DNA: TGTGCCAGCAGCCGACCCGGACTAGGAAACTACGAGCAGTACTTC
CDR3: CASSRPGLGNYEQYF
J: TRBJ2-7
length: 15
size: few
D: TRBD2
V: TRBV7-2

DNA: TGCGCCAGCAGCTCGCCCAGCGGGAGCGACTCCTACAATGAGCAGTTCTTC
CDR3: CASSSPSGSDSYNEQFF
J: TRBJ2-1
length: 17
size: .
D: TRBD2
V: TRBV5-1

DNA: TGTGCCAGCAGCCCCGAGAGGCGCACTCCTTACGAGCAGTACTTC
CDR3: CASSPERRTPYEQYF
J: TRBJ2-7
length: 15
size: .
D: .
V: TRBV7-9

DNA: TGCAGCGTTGACTCGGGGCAGAACTACGAGCAGTACTTC
CDR3: CSVDSGQNYEQYF
J: TRBJ2-7
length: 13
size: .
D: .
V: TRBV29-1

DNA: TGTGCCAGCAGCTTAAGGGAAGGGAACACTGAAGCTTTCTTT
CDR3: CASSLREGNTEAFF
J: TRBJ1-1
length: 14
size: .
D: .
V: TRBV7-2

DNA: TGCGCCAGCACGTCAGGTGGCGACAGAGGTACCTACGAGCAGTACTTC
CDR3: CASTSGGDRGTYEQYF
J: TRBJ2-7
length: 16
size: .
D: .
V: TRBV5-1

DNA: TGTGCCAGCAGCCAAGACGGGGGGGACGATCAGCCCCAGCATTTT
CDR3: CASSQDGGDDQPQHF
J: TRBJ1-5
length: 15
size: .
D: .
V: TRBV3-1

DNA: TGCAGTGCATACGAGGGGTCCACAGATACGCAGTATTTT
CDR3: CSAYEGSTDTQYF
J: TRBJ2-3
length: 13
size: few
D: .
V: TRBV20-1

DNA: TGTGCCAGCAGCTGGGGACAGCTACAAGAGACCCAGTACTTC
CDR3: CASSWGQLQETQYF
J: TRBJ2-5
length: 14
size: .
D: TRBD1
V: TRBV6-1

DNA: TGTGCCAGCAGTGAAGGGCGACTTAGCTCCTACGAGCAGTACTTC
CDR3: CASSEGRLSSYEQYF
J: TRBJ2-7
length: 15
size: few
D: .
V: TRBV6-1

DNA: TGCGCCAGCAGCGGCACAGGGGAAAATAATGAAAAACTGTTTTTT
CDR3: CASSGTGENNEKLFF
J: TRBJ1-4
length: 15
size: .
D: TRBD1
V: TRBV5-1

DNA: TGCGCCAGCAGCCAAGCGGGGGGCAACTACGAGCAGTACTTC
CDR3: CASSQAGGNYEQYF
J: TRBJ2-7
length: 14
size: few
D: .
V: TRBV4-1

DNA: TGTGCCAGCAGCGTAGAACTAGCGGGAAACCCGGTGCAGTACTTC
CDR3: CASSVELAGNPVQYF
J: TRBJ2-7
length: 15
size: .
D: TRBD2
V: TRBV9

DNA: TGCAGCGAGGGGGGAGACTCCGGGGTCAATGAGCAGTTCTTC
CDR3: CSEGGDSGVNEQFF
J: TRBJ2-1
length: 14
size: few
D: .
V: TRBV29-1

DNA: TGCAGTGCTCACAGGGGTACCTACGAGCAGTACTTC
CDR3: CSAHRGTYEQYF
J: TRBJ2-7
length: 12
size: .
D: TRBD1
V: TRBV20-1

DNA: TGTGCCAGCAGTCTAGGGACAGCTACTAACTATGGCTACACCTTC
CDR3: CASSLGTATNYGYTF
J: TRBJ1-2
length: 15
size: .
D: TRBD1
V: TRBV12-3/TRBV12-4

DNA: TGTGCCAGCAGCTTATGGTATGGGGCCTCCTACAATGAGCAGTTCTTC
CDR3: CASSLWYGASYNEQFF
J: TRBJ2-1
length: 16
size: .
D: .
V: TRBV7-2

DNA: TGTGCCAGCAGGCCAGGTGGGGACACTGAAGCTTTCTTT
CDR3: CASRPGGDTEAFF
J: TRBJ1-1
length: 13
size: once
D: .
V: TRBV6-5